This passage covers 18 T cell receptor beta chains from one sample sequenced in a study of T-cell reconstitution after alpha-beta-depleted transplantation in children. Preparation of the TCRbeta library was carried out with unique molecular identifiers. TCRdb re-analysed the PCR reads in MiXCR, keeping a single row per CDR3 protein. The repertoire holds approximately 400,000 distinct CDR3 sequences, about a tenth seen once, with roughly 5.5% in the top ten. Sequencing was performed on PBMCs from the stem cell graft donor, taken from the stem cell graft. The receptors stem from a human donor who donated a stem cell graft to a child with acute myeloid leukemia.

A few counts support this clonotype. The genes are TRBV6-1 and TRBJ2-1, with 11 bases lining up with TRBD2. The CDR3 totals 15 residues. Unmatched junction bases numbered 8, after V lost 7 bases and J lost 6 bases. Germline lookup yields CDR1 MNHNS and CDR2 SASEGT. The CDR3 region is CASTVAGGPFNEQFF. In DNA, the CDR3 is TGTGCCAGCACCGTAGCGGGAGGGCCATTCAATGAGCAGTTCTTC.

The chain joins TRBV18 to TRBJ2-1; D is uncertain. Between the trimmed V and J ends, which lost 5 bases and 9 bases, there was a span of 14 bases. From germline, CDR1 is KGHSH and CDR2 LQKENI. The CDR3 extends over 13 amino acids. DNA for the CDR3: TGTGCCAGCTCAGGCCCCACTGGAGTTGAGCAGTTCTTC. As protein: CASSGPTGVEQFF. Full variable domain (rest looked up from reference TRBV18 and TRBJ2-1): NAGVMQNPRHLVRRRGQEARLRCSPMKGHSHVYWYRQLPEEGLKFMVYLQKENIIDESGMPKERFSAEFPKEGPSILRIQQVVRGDSAAYFCASSGPTGVEQFFGPGTRLTVL.

This clonotype occurred many times. J is TRBJ2-1 and V is TRBV29-1; TRBD1 agrees at 11 bases. V was clipped by 7 bases and J by 7 bases; unmatched bases: 6. Germline CDR1 is SQVTM and CDR2 is ANQGSEA. The CDR3 is 13 amino acids. Here the CDR3 reads CSAGTGGWNEQFF. The CDR3 bases are TGCAGCGCGGGGACAGGGGGGTGGAATGAGCAGTTCTTC.

This clonotype turned up a few times. V is TRBV7-3 and J is TRBJ2-3; TRBD2 agrees at 8 bases. The CDR3 sequence is 15 residues long. CDR1 is SGHTA and CDR2 is FQGTGA in the germline V gene. V shed 4 bases, J shed 5 bases, and the junction held 8 bases outside the gene matches. The CDR3 sequence is CASSSSRGAVDTQYF. As DNA, the CDR3 is TGTGCCAGCAGCTCCTCGCGGGGGGCGGTAGATACGCAGTATTTT.

The chain combines TRBV10-2 with TRBJ2-7; 7 nucleotides line up with TRBD2. V shed 5 bases, J shed 3 bases, and the junction held 7 bases outside the gene matches. Germline V lookup: CDR1 WSHSY, CDR2 SAAADI. The CDR3 is 14 residues long. The CDR3 here is CASSFTGTNYEQYV. The CDR3 DNA is TGCGCCAGCAGTTTCACCGGGACTAACTACGAGCAGTACGTC.

The CDR3 protein is CASSQGLAGGLSSYNEQFF. As DNA, the CDR3 is TGTGCCAGCAGCCAAGGGCTAGCGGGGGGTCTCAGCTCCTACAATGAGCAGTTCTTC. V and J are TRBV3-1 and TRBJ2-1; TRBD2 matches 11 bases. V dropped 1 base and J dropped 0; count of bases not matched to a gene: 8. This CDR3 spans 19 amino acids. Germline assignment: CDR1 LGHDT and CDR2 YNNKEL (reference sequence).

The chain uses TRBV7-9 and TRBJ2-5; no firm D call. The CDR3 is 13 residues long. V dropped 1 base and J dropped 5 bases, with 8 bases sitting between them. The germline gives CDR1 SEHNR, CDR2 FQNEAQ (reference sequence). In DNA, the CDR3 is TGTGCCAGCAGCTTAGTCGGTATGGAGACCCAGTACTTC. Its protein product is CASSLVGMETQYF.

In this sample, this clonotype turned up a few times. The rearrangement joins TRBV20-1 to TRBJ2-3; unclear D gene. Germline CDR1 DFQATT, CDR2 SNEGSKA (reference sequence). The CDR3 has 16 residues. With 6 bases removed from V and 1 base from J, the gap between germline ends came to 20 bases. The CDR3 sequence: CSAVRNVNGRTDTQYF. The DNA for the CDR3 is TGCAGTGCAGTACGGAACGTAAACGGGCGCACAGATACGCAGTATTTT.

V and J are TRBV11-2 and TRBJ2-7; 7 positions match TRBD1. Germline V lookup: CDR1 SGHAT, CDR2 FQNNGV. CDR3 length: 17 amino acids. V trimming: 3 bases; J trimming: 0 bases; junction bases outside the gene matches: 11. The CDR3 loop reads CASSLLSGTASSYEQYV. The DNA for the CDR3 is TGTGCCAGCAGCTTGTTATCCGGGACAGCGTCCTCCTACGAGCAGTACGTC.

The chain recombines TRBV5-6 with TRBJ1-2; 7 bases match TRBD1. Looked up from germline, CDR1 is SGHDT and CDR2 is YYEEEE. With 4 bases clipped from V and 6 bases from J, the junction kept 15 bases outside the gene matches. The CDR3 spans 16 residues. The CDR3 spells CASSPTQGPGLNGYTF. The CDR3 region has the DNA TGTGCCAGCAGCCCGACACAGGGGCCGGGGTTAAATGGCTACACCTTC.

This clonotype was detected only a few times. The chain recombines TRBV10-3 with TRBJ2-5, with 9 nucleotides matching TRBD2. The germline V gene encodes CDR1 ENHRY and CDR2 SYGVKD. V dropped 11 bases and J dropped 5; count of bases not matched to a gene: 9. This CDR3 comprises 13 residues. The CDR3 sequence: CAARPGLAETQYF. For the CDR3, the DNA is TGTGCCGCACGACCGGGACTAGCTGAGACCCAGTACTTC.

V usage is TRBV10-3 and J usage is TRBJ2-3, with 8 bases matching TRBD1. Germline values: CDR1 ENHRY, CDR2 SYGVKD. The CDR3 spans 14 residues. V lost 7 bases, J lost 1 base, and 4 bases stayed unmatched. CDR3 sequence reads: CAIKADRGTDTQYF. The CDR3 region has the DNA TGTGCCATCAAAGCGGACAGGGGCACAGATACGCAGTATTTT.

There are a few counts of this clonotype. The rearrangement links TRBV20-1 to TRBJ2-1; D is possibly TRBD1 or TRBD2 (7 bases each). Trimming took 7 bases from V and 6 from J, leaving 16 bases between them. Germline CDR1 and CDR2: DFQATT and SNEGSKA (reference sequence). There are 13 residues in the CDR3. CDR3 protein: CSVAGGAFNEQFF. CDR3 bases: TGCAGTGTAGCAGGGGGGGCGTTCAATGAGCAGTTCTTC.

This clonotype was found a few times. The chain couples TRBV7-8 to TRBJ2-7; no clear D gene. The CDR3 is made up of 13 amino acids. V was clipped by 4 bases and J by 4 bases, with 11 bases between them. Germline loops: CDR1 SGHVS, CDR2 FQNEAQ. The CDR3 coding sequence is TGTGCCAGCAGCTCCTCCTACTATTACGAGCAGTACGTC. This sequence encodes CASSSSYYYEQYV.

The V and J genes are TRBV12-3 or TRBV12-4 and TRBJ1-4, with D unclear. Deletions cut 6 bases from V and 7 bases from J, with 15 bases between. The length of the CDR3 is 14 residues. CDR3 coding DNA: TGTGCCAGCAGGCGGGCTAGTAGAACTGAAAAACTGTTTTTT. Translation gives CASRRASRTEKLFF.

This clonotype was detected many times. The V gene is TRBV6-1, the J gene TRBJ2-1; possibly TRBD1 for D (6 bases). The CDR3 runs to 17 residues. Germline lookup yields CDR1 MNHNS and CDR2 SASEGT. The ends were cut back, 8 bases at V and 2 bases at J, with 22 bases in the middle. Here the CDR3 DNA reads TGTGCCAGCTCTAGGGGGTGGGACCCACTGCCCTACAATGAGCAGTTCTTC. This sequence encodes CASSRGWDPLPYNEQFF.

This clonotype showed up just a few times. V is TRBV20-1 and J is TRBJ2-3; maybe TRBD2 (6 bases). CDR1 is DFQATT, CDR2 SNEGSKA, per germline (reference sequence). V dropped 2 bases and J dropped 4 bases, with 10 bases sitting between them. This CDR3 contains 13 residues. The CDR3 sequence: CSARMRGPDTQYF. CDR3 nucleotides: TGCAGTGCTAGAATGCGGGGACCAGATACGCAGTATTTT.

V usage is TRBV6-1 and J usage is TRBJ1-5, with D perhaps matching TRBD1 (5 bases). Per germline, CDR1 MNHNS and CDR2 SASEGT. V lost 6 bases to trimming and J lost 7 bases, with 16 bases between them. The CDR3 extends over 14 amino acids. CDR3 DNA sequence: TGTGCCAGCAGGCCCAGACAGAGTTACCAGCCCCAGCATTTT. Amino acid sequence: CASRPRQSYQPQHF.